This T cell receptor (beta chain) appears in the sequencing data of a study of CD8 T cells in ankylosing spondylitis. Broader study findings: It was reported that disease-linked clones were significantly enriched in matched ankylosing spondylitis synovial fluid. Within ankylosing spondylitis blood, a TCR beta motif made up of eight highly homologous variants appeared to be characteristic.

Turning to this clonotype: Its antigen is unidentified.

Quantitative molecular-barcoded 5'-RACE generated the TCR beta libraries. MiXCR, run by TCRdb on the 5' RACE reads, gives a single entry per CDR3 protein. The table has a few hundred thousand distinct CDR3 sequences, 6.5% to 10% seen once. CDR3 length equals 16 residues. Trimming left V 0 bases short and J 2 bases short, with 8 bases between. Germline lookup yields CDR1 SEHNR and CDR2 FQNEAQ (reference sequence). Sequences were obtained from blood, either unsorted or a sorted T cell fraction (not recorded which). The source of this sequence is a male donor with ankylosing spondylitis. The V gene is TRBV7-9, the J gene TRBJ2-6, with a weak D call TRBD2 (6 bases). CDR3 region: CASSLAAGTGANVLTF. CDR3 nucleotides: TGTGCCAGCAGCTTAGCTGCGGGGACTGGGGCCAACGTCCTGACTTTC.